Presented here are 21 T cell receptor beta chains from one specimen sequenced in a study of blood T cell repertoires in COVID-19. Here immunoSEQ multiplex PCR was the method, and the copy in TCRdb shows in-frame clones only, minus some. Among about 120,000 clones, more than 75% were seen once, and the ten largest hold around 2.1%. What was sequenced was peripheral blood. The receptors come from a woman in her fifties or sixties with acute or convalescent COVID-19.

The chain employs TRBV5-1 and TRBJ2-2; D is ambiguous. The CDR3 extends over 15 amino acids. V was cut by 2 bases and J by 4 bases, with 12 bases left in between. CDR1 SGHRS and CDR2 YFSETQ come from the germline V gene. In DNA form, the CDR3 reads TGCGCCAGCAGCTTATTGGGCAGCCTCACCGGGGAGCTGTTTTTT. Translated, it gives CASSLLGSLTGELFF. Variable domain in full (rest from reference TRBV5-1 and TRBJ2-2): KAGVTQTPRYLIKTRGQQVTLSCSPISGHRSVSWYQQTPGQGLQFLFEYFSETQRNKGNFPGRFSGRQFSNSRSEMNVSTLELGDSALYLCASSLLGSLTGELFFGEGSRLTVL.

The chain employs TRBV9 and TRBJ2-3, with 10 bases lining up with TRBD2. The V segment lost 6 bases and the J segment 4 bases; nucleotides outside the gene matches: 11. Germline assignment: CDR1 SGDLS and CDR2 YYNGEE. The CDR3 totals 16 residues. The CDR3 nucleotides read TGTGCCAGCAAGTCCCCGGCTAGCGGGAGCCCAGATACGCAGTATTTT. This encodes CASKSPASGSPDTQYF.

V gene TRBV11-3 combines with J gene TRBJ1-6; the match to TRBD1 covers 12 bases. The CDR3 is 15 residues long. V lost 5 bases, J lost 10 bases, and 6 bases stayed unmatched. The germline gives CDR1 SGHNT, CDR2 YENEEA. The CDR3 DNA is TGTGCCAGCAGCCAGTCCGGGACAGGGGGCTCACCCCTCCACTTT. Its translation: CASSQSGTGGSPLHF.

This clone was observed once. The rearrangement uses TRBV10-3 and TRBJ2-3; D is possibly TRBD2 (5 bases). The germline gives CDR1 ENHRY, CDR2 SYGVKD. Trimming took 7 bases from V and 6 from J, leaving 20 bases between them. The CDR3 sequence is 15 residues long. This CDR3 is CAINDARATGDTQYF. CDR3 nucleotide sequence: TGTGCCATCAACGACGCGAGGGCGACCGGCGATACGCAGTATTTT.

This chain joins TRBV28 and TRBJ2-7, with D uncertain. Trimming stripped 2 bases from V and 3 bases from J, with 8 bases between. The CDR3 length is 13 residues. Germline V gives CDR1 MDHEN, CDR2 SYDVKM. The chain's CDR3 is CASSLLPLYEQYF. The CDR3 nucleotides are TGTGCCAGCAGTTTACTCCCCCTCTACGAGCAGTACTTC. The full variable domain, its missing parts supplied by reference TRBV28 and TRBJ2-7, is DVKVTQSSRYLVKRTGEKVFLECVQDMDHENMFWYRQDPGLGLRLIYFSYDVKMKEKGDIPEGYSVSREKKERFSLILESASTNQTSMYLCASSLLPLYEQYFGPGTRLTVT.

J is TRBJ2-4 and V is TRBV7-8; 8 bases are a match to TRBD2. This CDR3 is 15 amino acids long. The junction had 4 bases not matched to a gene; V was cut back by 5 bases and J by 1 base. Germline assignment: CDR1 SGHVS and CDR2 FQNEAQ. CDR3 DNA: TGTGCCAGCAGCCCCAGCGGGGGTGCCAAAAACATTCAGTACTTC. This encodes CASSPSGGAKNIQYF.

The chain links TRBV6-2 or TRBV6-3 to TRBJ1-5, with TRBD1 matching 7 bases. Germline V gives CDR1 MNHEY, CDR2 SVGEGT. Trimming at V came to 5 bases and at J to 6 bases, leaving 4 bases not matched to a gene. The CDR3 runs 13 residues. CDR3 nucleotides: TGTGCCAGCAGTCCAGGGGGAGGTCAGCCCCAGCATTTT. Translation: CASSPGGGQPQHF.

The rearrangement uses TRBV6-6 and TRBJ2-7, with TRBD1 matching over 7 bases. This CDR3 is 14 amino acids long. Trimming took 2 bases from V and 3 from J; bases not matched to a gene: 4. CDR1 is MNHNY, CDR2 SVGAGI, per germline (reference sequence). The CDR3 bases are TGTGCCAGCAGTTACCTGGGACAGCACTACGAGCAGTACTTC. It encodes CASSYLGQHYEQYF.

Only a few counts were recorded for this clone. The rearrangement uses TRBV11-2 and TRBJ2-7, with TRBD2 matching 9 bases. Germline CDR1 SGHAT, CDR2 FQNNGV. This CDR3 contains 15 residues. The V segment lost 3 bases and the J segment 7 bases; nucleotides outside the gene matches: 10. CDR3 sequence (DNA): TGTGCCAGCAGCTTCGGGATAGCGGGAGTAAGTGAGCAGTACTTC. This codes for CASSFGIAGVSEQYF.

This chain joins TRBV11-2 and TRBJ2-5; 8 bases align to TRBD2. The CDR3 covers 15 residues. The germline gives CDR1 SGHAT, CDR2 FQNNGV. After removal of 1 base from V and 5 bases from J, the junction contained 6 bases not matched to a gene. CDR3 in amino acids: CASSLAERGLETQYF. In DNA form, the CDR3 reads TGTGCCAGCAGCTTAGCCGAGCGGGGGCTGGAGACCCAGTACTTC.

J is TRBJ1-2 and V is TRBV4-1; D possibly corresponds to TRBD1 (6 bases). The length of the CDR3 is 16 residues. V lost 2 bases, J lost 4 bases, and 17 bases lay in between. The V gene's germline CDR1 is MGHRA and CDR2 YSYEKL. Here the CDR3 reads CASSQPRSGAVYGYTF. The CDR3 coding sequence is TGCGCCAGCAGCCAACCCCGATCAGGGGCGGTCTATGGCTACACCTTC.

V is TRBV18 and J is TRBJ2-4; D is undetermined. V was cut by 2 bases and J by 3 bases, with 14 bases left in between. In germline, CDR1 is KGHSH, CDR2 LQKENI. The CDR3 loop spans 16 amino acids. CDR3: CASSPIADSNKNIQYF. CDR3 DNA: TGTGCCAGCTCACCAATAGCCGATAGTAACAAAAACATTCAGTACTTC.

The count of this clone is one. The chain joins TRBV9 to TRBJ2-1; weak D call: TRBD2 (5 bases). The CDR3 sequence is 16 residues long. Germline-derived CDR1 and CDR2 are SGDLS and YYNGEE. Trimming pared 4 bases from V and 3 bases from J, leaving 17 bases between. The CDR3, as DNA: TGTGCCAGCAGCTACCCGAGGGCAGGCCACTACAATGAGCAGTTCTTC. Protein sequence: CASSYPRAGHYNEQFF.

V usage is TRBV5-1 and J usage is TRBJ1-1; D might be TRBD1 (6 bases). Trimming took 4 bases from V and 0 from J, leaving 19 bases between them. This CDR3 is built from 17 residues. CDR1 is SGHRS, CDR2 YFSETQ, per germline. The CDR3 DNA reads TGCGCCAGCAGCCCCCGATGGGGGCACGTGATGAACACTGAAGCTTTCTTT. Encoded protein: CASSPRWGHVMNTEAFF.

In DNA form, the CDR3 reads TGTGCCAGCAGGCTCGGGGGCAATCAGCCCCAGCATTTT. It codes for CASRLGGNQPQHF. The chain links TRBV2 to TRBJ1-5; D unresolved. The CDR3 has 13 amino acids. Germline CDR1 reads SNHLY; CDR2 reads FYNNEI. Trimming pared 6 bases from V and 2 bases from J, leaving 8 bases between.

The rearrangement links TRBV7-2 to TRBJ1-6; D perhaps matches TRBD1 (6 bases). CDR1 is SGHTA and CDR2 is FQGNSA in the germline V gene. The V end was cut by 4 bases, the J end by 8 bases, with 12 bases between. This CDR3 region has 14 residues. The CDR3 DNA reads TGTGCCAGCAGCTCCGGACAGAGCTATTCACCCCTCCACTTT. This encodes CASSSGQSYSPLHF.

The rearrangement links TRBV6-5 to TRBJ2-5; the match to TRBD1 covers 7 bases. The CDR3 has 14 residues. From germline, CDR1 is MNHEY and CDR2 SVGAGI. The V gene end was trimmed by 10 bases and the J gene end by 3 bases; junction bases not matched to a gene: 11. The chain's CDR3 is CATPRGGAEETQYF. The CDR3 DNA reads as TGTGCCACCCCGAGAGGGGGCGCGGAAGAGACCCAGTACTTC.

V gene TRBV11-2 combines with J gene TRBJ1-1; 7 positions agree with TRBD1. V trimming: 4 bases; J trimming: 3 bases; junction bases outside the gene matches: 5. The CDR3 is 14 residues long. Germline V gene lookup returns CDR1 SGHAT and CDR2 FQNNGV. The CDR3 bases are TGTGCCAGCAGCTCAGTAACAGGGGACACTGAAGCTTTCTTT. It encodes CASSSVTGDTEAFF.

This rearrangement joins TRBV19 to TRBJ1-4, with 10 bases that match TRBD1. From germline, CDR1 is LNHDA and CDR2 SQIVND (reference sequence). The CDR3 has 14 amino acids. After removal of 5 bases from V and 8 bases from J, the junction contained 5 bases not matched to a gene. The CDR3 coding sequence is TGTGCCAGTAGTCCGGACAGGGGGTGGGAAAAACTGTTTTTT. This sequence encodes CASSPDRGWEKLFF.

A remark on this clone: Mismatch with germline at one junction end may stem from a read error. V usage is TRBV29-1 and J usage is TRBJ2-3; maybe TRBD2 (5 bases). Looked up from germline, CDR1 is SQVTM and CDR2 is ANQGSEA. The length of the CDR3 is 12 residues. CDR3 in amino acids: CSIDEGRDTQYF. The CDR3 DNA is TGCAGCATTGACGAGGGAAGAGATACGCAGTATTTT.

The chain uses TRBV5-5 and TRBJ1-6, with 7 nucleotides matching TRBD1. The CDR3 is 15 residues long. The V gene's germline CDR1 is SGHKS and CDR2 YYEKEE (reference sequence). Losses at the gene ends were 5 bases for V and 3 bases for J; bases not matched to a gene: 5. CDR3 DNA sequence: TGTGCCAGCAGTTCCACAGGGGACTATAATTCACCCCTCCACTTT. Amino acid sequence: CASSSTGDYNSPLHF.